This T cell receptor beta chain comes out of a study of blood T cell repertoires in COVID-19. Study-level information: The samples span acute and convalescent COVID-19 from the United States, Italy and Spain. Sources were T cells, B-cell-depleted T cells, or PBMCs; the material itself was cDNA or gDNA.

In the study's own analysis: Using reference gene primer amplification, nucleated cell counts were estimated. This table comes from immunoSEQ multiplex PCR, and its TCRdb copy is limited to in-frame clones, with some not included. D and trimming come from the DNA, and the V and J calls and clone size come from that table. The table includes roughly 200,000 clones, around 81% detected once. From germline, CDR1 is SEHNR and CDR2 FQNEAQ (reference sequence). The germline V and J ends were trimmed by 8 bases and 5 bases, with 6 bases remaining between them. The length of the CDR3 is 11 residues. The chain joins TRBV7-9 to TRBJ2-2, with no clear D. Sequencing was done on a sample of peripheral blood. The clonotype comes from a man aged 50 to 60 with active or convalescent COVID-19. The CDR3 region has the DNA TGTGCCAGCGGCACGACCGGGGAGCTGTTTTTT. It specifies CASGTTGELFF.